At least ten counts were recorded for the clone carrying this T cell receptor (beta chain). This record comes from a study of Graves' ophthalmopathy and Graves' hyperthyroidism. The CDR3 runs 12 residues. Trimming took off 8 bases at V and 6 bases at J, with 14 bases between the two ends. Germline loops: CDR1 SGHTA, CDR2 FQGNSA. Researchers took RNA transcripts and amplified TCR beta CDR3 regions from them. HTBI primers primed a first-round RT-PCR, and a second-round multiplex PCR followed. TCRdb fed the multiplex PCR reads into MiXCR, producing one record per CDR3 protein. The table has roughly 400,000 distinct CDR3 sequences, roughly 18% seen once.

Sequencing used peripheral blood. V is TRBV7-2 and J is TRBJ2-7; no clear D gene. This TCR derives from a woman under 30 with Graves' ophthalmopathy. CDR3 coding DNA: TGTGCCAGCCGTGTCCTGAATGGCGAGCAGTACTTC. Translating gives CASRVLNGEQYF.